A single sample gave rise to the 20 T cell receptor beta chains below, sequenced in a study of shared clonotypes between healthy human individuals. The data were produced by immunoSEQ multiplex PCR, yet TCRdb's version contains in-frame clones alone and is incomplete. The table lists more than 1,200,000 clones, approximately 98.5% of them singletons. Material: naive CD4+ T cells sorted from blood. Subset of the sample: CD45RA+ positively selected. These receptors were obtained from a man aged 30-40 years in good health.

V is TRBV7-2 and J is TRBJ2-3; TRBD2 might be the D (5 bases). Germline V gives CDR1 SGHTA, CDR2 FQGNSA. V lost 5 bases and J lost 13, with 16 bases in between. CDR3 length equals 12 residues. The CDR3 is CASSPGGGQEYF. CDR3 nucleotides: TGTGCCAGCAGCCCAGGTGGCGGGCAGGAGTATTTT.

DNA for the CDR3: TGCGCCAGCTGTTTAAGCGGGGGGTCGCCTTACGAGCAGTACTTC. Protein: CASCLSGGSPYEQYF. The chain couples TRBV5-1 to TRBJ2-7; 9 positions match TRBD2. The CDR3 length is 15 residues. Germline V gene lookup returns CDR1 SGHRS and CDR2 YFSETQ. Trimming took 7 bases from V and 4 from J; bases not matched to a gene: 12.

V gene TRBV23-1 combines with J gene TRBJ2-7; 9 positions match TRBD1. TRBV23-1 qualifies as an ORF whose function is uncertain. The CDR3 runs to 17 residues. V was clipped by 4 bases and J by 3 bases; unmatched bases: 13. Here the CDR3 reads CASSRSGQGKSVYEQYF. In nucleotides, the CDR3 is TGCGCCAGCAGTCGGTCGGGACAGGGAAAGTCTGTCTACGAGCAGTACTTC.

About this clone itself: Additional DNA sequences in this sample encode the identical CDR3. This sequence joins TRBV18 and TRBJ2-1; unclear D gene. The germline V gene has CDR1 KGHSH and CDR2 LQKENI. With 6 bases removed from V and 0 bases from J, the gap between germline ends came to 9 bases. The length of the CDR3 is 14 residues. Here the CDR3 reads CASSPASSYNEQFF. The CDR3 DNA reads as TGTGCCAGCTCCCCCGCCAGCTCCTACAATGAGCAGTTCTTC.

The chain recombines TRBV7-9 with TRBJ2-5; D may correspond to TRBD1 or TRBD2 (5 bases each). CDR1 SEHNR and CDR2 FQNEAQ come from the germline V gene (reference sequence). The CDR3 totals 17 residues. Trimming removed 3 bases from V and 2 bases from J, with 19 bases in between. The CDR3 coding sequence is TGTGCCAGCAGCTTCATAGGGGCAGGGAGTTTACAAGAGACCCAGTACTTC. It codes for CASSFIGAGSLQETQYF.

The rearrangement uses TRBV7-3 and TRBJ2-2, with D hard to call. This CDR3 contains 14 residues. CDR1 and CDR2 from the germline V gene are SGHTA and FQGTGA. Between the trimmed V and J ends, which lost 5 bases and 6 bases, there was a span of 13 bases. CDR3 DNA sequence: TGTGCCAGCAGCCCTAGACTTCTGCCCGGGGAGCTGTTTTTT. This sequence encodes CASSPRLLPGELFF.

The chain carries TRBV2 and TRBJ2-5; D is perhaps TRBD2 (5 bases). This CDR3 is 14 amino acids long. Trimming left V 6 bases short and J 2 bases short, with 13 bases between. The germline V gene encodes CDR1 SNHLY and CDR2 FYNNEI. CDR3 protein: CASRLRGGQETQYF. In nucleotides, the CDR3 is TGTGCCAGCAGGTTACGCGGAGGACAAGAGACCCAGTACTTC.

J is TRBJ2-2 and V is TRBV13; maybe TRBD2 (5 bases). Germline V gene lookup returns CDR1 PRHDT and CDR2 FYEKMQ (reference sequence). CDR3 length: 15 amino acids. V was shortened by 3 bases and J by 6 bases, with 14 bases between the two germline ends. The CDR3 spells CASSFEGSPPGELFF. CDR3 DNA sequence: TGTGCCAGCAGCTTCGAGGGCAGCCCCCCCGGGGAGCTGTTTTTT.

The chain joins TRBV6-5 to TRBJ1-1; no firm D call. Germline CDR1 is MNHEY and CDR2 is SVGAGI. This CDR3 has 13 residues. Trimming left V 3 bases short and J 0 bases short, with 5 bases between. The CDR3 is CASSYRMNTEAFF. DNA for the CDR3: TGTGCCAGCAGTTATCGGATGAACACTGAAGCTTTCTTT.

Turning to this clone: This CDR3 is also generated by other DNA sequences in the sample. CDR3 bases: TGTGCCAGCAGCCTTCGAGGGGAGGAGACCCAGTACTTC. It translates to CASSLRGEETQYF. The chain has TRBV5-4 and TRBJ2-5; the D gene could be TRBD1 or TRBD2 (5 bases each). The ends were cut back, 4 bases at V and 5 bases at J, with 12 bases in the middle. CDR3 length: 13 residues. Germline V gene lookup returns CDR1 SGHNT and CDR2 YYREEE (reference sequence).

The V and J genes are TRBV9 and TRBJ2-7, with D tentatively TRBD1 (5 bases). V lost 0 bases and J lost 7, with 14 bases in between. The germline V gene encodes CDR1 SGDLS and CDR2 YYNGEE. CDR3 size: 14 residues. CDR3 residues: CASSVAQGSEEQYF. In DNA form, the CDR3 reads TGTGCCAGCAGCGTAGCTCAGGGTTCAGAAGAGCAGTACTTC.

The chain has TRBV10-3 and TRBJ2-7; D could derive from TRBD1 or TRBD2 (5 bases each). Looked up from germline, CDR1 is ENHRY and CDR2 is SYGVKD. The CDR3 has 14 residues. V was clipped by 7 bases and J by 0 bases, with 13 bases between them. CDR3 bases: TGTGCCATCAAGTTCCAGGGAGACTCCTACGAGCAGTACTTC. Protein: CAIKFQGDSYEQYF.

The chain uses TRBV7-8 and TRBJ1-3; the match to TRBD1 covers 7 bases. Germline loops: CDR1 SGHVS, CDR2 FQNEAQ. This CDR3 spans 17 amino acids. Germline trimming cut 5 bases from V and 3 bases from J; bases unmatched to any gene: 13. CDR3 protein: CASSPQVDREFGNTIYF. In DNA form, the CDR3 reads TGTGCCAGCAGCCCGCAGGTTGACAGGGAATTTGGAAACACCATATATTTT.

The chain uses TRBV2 and TRBJ1-4; a possible D gene is TRBD1 (5 bases). Germline lookup yields CDR1 SNHLY and CDR2 FYNNEI. The germline V and J ends were trimmed by 7 bases and 5 bases, with 14 bases remaining between them. This CDR3 is 14 amino acids long. The chain's CDR3 is CASTSLSGNEKLFF. CDR3 coding DNA: TGTGCCAGCACCTCACTCTCAGGGAATGAAAAACTGTTTTTT.

V and J are TRBV7-8 and TRBJ1-2; TRBD1 is a possible D gene (6 bases). Germline V gene sequence: CDR1 SGHVS, CDR2 FQNEAQ. Trimming shortened V by 5 bases and J by 8 bases, and 21 bases separated the two germline ends. CDR3 length: 15 amino acids. This CDR3 reads CASSLRDTGSRGYTF. CDR3 in DNA: TGTGCCAGCAGCCTCCGGGACACAGGCTCGCGGGGCTACACCTTC.

This sequence joins TRBV9 and TRBJ1-2; D not certain. CDR3 length: 13 amino acids. V lost 0 bases, J lost 7 bases, and 10 bases lay in between. From germline, CDR1 is SGDLS and CDR2 YYNGEE. The CDR3 nucleotides are TGTGCCAGCAGCGTAGTTGAGGGTTCTGGCTACACCTTC. Protein: CASSVVEGSGYTF.

The V and J genes are TRBV6-5 and TRBJ1-4; D remains unclear. The CDR3 runs 14 residues. V lost 8 bases to trimming and J lost 0 bases, with 10 bases between them. Germline CDR1 and CDR2: MNHEY and SVGAGI. CDR3 sequence (DNA): TGTGCCAGCGGGAGAACAGCAACTAATGAAAAACTGTTTTTT. Translated, it gives CASGRTATNEKLFF.

This clone is a singleton in its sample. J is TRBJ2-2 and V is TRBV5-1; D uncertain. The CDR3 is 13 residues long. V lost 6 bases and J 4 bases, leaving 10 bases between the germline ends. The germline V gene encodes CDR1 SGHRS and CDR2 YFSETQ. CDR3 loop: CASMYQVTGELFF. The CDR3 DNA follows: TGCGCCAGCATGTATCAGGTCACCGGGGAGCTGTTTTTT. Using reference TRBV5-1 and TRBJ2-2 for the parts outside the CDR3, the full variable domain is KAGVTQTPRYLIKTRGQQVTLSCSPISGHRSVSWYQQTPGQGLQFLFEYFSETQRNKGNFPGRFSGRQFSNSRSEMNVSTLELGDSALYLCASMYQVTGELFFGEGSRLTVL.

This clone occurred once. J is TRBJ1-1 and V is TRBV27; TRBD1 agrees at 7 bases. The germline gives CDR1 MNHEY, CDR2 SMNVEV (reference sequence). The CDR3 extends over 14 amino acids. J was trimmed by 2 bases and V by 6 bases; bases with no gene match: 6. The DNA for the CDR3 is TGTGCCAGCAGGGGGACAGCTTCAAACACTGAAGCTTTCTTT. Amino acids: CASRGTASNTEAFF.

The table lists this clone with a count of one. J is TRBJ2-7 and V is TRBV6-5; 12 bases align to TRBD2. The CDR3 is 15 residues long. Trimming cost V 7 bases and J 3 bases; bases outside gene matches: 7. Germline CDR1 and CDR2: MNHEY and SVGAGI. Written as DNA, the CDR3 is TGTGCCAGCACGTCTAGCGGGAGGGCACGCTACGAGCAGTACTTC. This codes for CASTSSGRARYEQYF.